The 22 T cell receptor beta chains in this list originate from one sample, sequenced in a study of blood T cell repertoires in COVID-19 (dated by TCRdb to about 2020). Library preparation employed the immunoSEQ multiplex PCR assay. TCRdb retrieved this table from immuneACCESS and kept in-frame rearrangements only. Not all clones are present; in checked studies, unresolved V genes account for under half, and no reason is known for the remainder. The sample table lists over 150,000 clones, over 65% of them with a count of one. Around 1.5% of the sample goes to the ten largest clones. The sequenced material came from peripheral blood. The receptors derive from an older man with acute or convalescent COVID-19.

The chain recombines TRBV6-2 or TRBV6-3 with TRBJ2-7; D might be TRBD2 (5 bases). The CDR3 runs to 13 residues. The germline V gene has CDR1 MNHEY and CDR2 SVGEGT. The ends were cut back, 5 bases at V and 1 base at J, with 9 bases in the middle. CDR3 sequence reads: CASSETGSYEQYV. CDR3 sequence (DNA): TGTGCCAGCAGTGAGACGGGATCCTACGAGCAGTACGTC.

This chain joins TRBV5-1 and TRBJ2-7; D is uncertain. The germline V gene encodes CDR1 SGHRS and CDR2 YFSETQ. Trimming removed 4 bases from V and 3 bases from J, with 17 bases in between. CDR3 length: 15 amino acids. Here the CDR3 DNA reads TGCGCCAGCAGCCCCGACGGAGCCAGAATCTACGAGCAGTACTTC. Its translation: CASSPDGARIYEQYF. Full variable domain (rest looked up from reference TRBV5-1 and TRBJ2-7): KAGVTQTPRYLIKTRGQQVTLSCSPISGHRSVSWYQQTPGQGLQFLFEYFSETQRNKGNFPGRFSGRQFSNSRSEMNVSTLELGDSALYLCASSPDGARIYEQYFGPGTRLTVT.

The chain recombines TRBV11-3 with TRBJ1-1, with 7 bases lining up with TRBD1. The CDR3 totals 15 residues. The germline gives CDR1 SGHNT, CDR2 YENEEA. Trimming took 3 bases from V and 4 from J; bases not matched to a gene: 8. The CDR3 region has the DNA TGTGCCAGCAGCTTCAGGGACAGAGCCGGCACTGAAGCTTTCTTT. Translated, it gives CASSFRDRAGTEAFF.

The chain uses TRBV7-3 and TRBJ1-1; 7 nucleotides match TRBD1. Germline trimming cut 4 bases from V and 5 bases from J; bases unmatched to any gene: 4. The CDR3 is made up of 13 amino acids. Germline CDR1 and CDR2: SGHTA and FQGTGA. The CDR3 DNA reads as TGTGCCAGCAGCTCACAGGGGAGTACTGAAGCTTTCTTT. Translation gives CASSSQGSTEAFF.

This chain links TRBV9 with TRBJ1-3; D ambiguous. The CDR3 is made up of 14 amino acids. Germline V gene sequence: CDR1 SGDLS, CDR2 YYNGEE. Trimming pared 2 bases from V and 4 bases from J, leaving 10 bases between. The CDR3 DNA reads TGTGCCAGCAGCGTTGGAGGCGGAGGAAACACCATATATTTT. Protein: CASSVGGGGNTIYF.

The chain recombines TRBV7-9 with TRBJ1-1; perhaps TRBD1 as D (5 bases). This CDR3 has 14 residues. Germline-derived CDR1 and CDR2 are SEHNR and FQNEAQ (reference sequence). Trimming cost V 5 bases and J 4 bases, with 14 bases left between them. In DNA, the CDR3 is TGTGCCAGCAGCCCGCAGGGAGGAATCACTGAAGCTTTCTTT. Its protein is CASSPQGGITEAFF.

In its sample, this clone was seen a few times. The chain has TRBV19 and TRBJ1-1; TRBD1 agrees at 7 bases. J gave up 1 base and V 9 bases, and 8 bases lay outside the gene matches. Looked up from germline, CDR1 is LNHDA and CDR2 is SQIVND (reference sequence). This CDR3 has 14 amino acids. The DNA of the CDR3 is TGTGCCAGCCGAAAAGGGGGCAAGAACACTGAAGCTTTCTTT. Translated, it gives CASRKGGKNTEAFF.

This rearrangement joins TRBV10-3 to TRBJ2-3; 7 bases agree with TRBD2. Germline values: CDR1 ENHRY, CDR2 SYGVKD. The CDR3 spans 13 residues. Trimming at V came to 7 bases and at J to 1 base, leaving 2 bases not matched to a gene. CDR3: CAITAGGTDTQYF. In DNA, the CDR3 is TGTGCCATCACCGCGGGGGGCACAGATACGCAGTATTTT.

V usage is TRBV6-5 and J usage is TRBJ1-2; a possible D gene is TRBD1 (6 bases). This CDR3 contains 14 residues. In germline, CDR1 is MNHEY, CDR2 SVGAGI. Trimming took off 6 bases at V and 4 bases at J, with 15 bases between the two ends. The CDR3 here is CASRRRGPGYGYTF. The CDR3 nucleotides read TGTGCCAGCAGAAGGCGGGGGCCAGGCTATGGCTACACCTTC.

J is TRBJ2-7 and V is TRBV7-9, with 8 bases aligning to TRBD2. The CDR3 is 11 residues long. The germline gives CDR1 SEHNR, CDR2 FQNEAQ (reference sequence). V lost 7 bases to trimming and J lost 6 bases; unmatched junction nucleotides: 2. This CDR3 reads CASTRGGEQYV. In DNA form, the CDR3 reads TGTGCCAGCACCCGGGGGGGCGAGCAGTACGTC.

The chain employs TRBV6-2 or TRBV6-3 and TRBJ2-3, with 8 nucleotides matching TRBD1. CDR3 size: 15 residues. Trimming at V came to 5 bases and at J to 4 bases, leaving 8 bases not matched to a gene. Germline loops: CDR1 MNHEY, CDR2 SVGEGT. In nucleotides, the CDR3 is TGTGCCAGCAGTGTCCGGGACAGGTACCCAGATACGCAGTATTTT. The encoded protein is CASSVRDRYPDTQYF.

This clone was counted a few times. The rearrangement joins TRBV15 to TRBJ1-2; D remains ambiguous. This CDR3 has 15 residues. Germline loops: CDR1 LNHNV, CDR2 YYDKDF (reference sequence). V dropped 3 bases and J dropped 2 bases, with 13 bases sitting between them. The CDR3 reads CATSSISTTNYGYTF. The CDR3, as DNA: TGTGCCACCAGCAGTATAAGCACCACCAACTATGGCTACACCTTC.

CDR3 coding DNA: TGTGCCAGCAGTCTCCGGGGTATCGGGACAGGGGGCGCATTAGGAGGCTACACCTTC. This gives the protein CASSLRGIGTGGALGGYTF. The chain has TRBV27 and TRBJ1-2; the match to TRBD1 covers 12 bases. The CDR3 has 19 amino acids. Germline V lookup: CDR1 MNHEY, CDR2 SMNVEV (reference sequence). After removal of 5 bases from V and 8 bases from J, the junction contained 21 bases not matched to a gene.

The chain combines TRBV29-1 with TRBJ2-3; 12 nucleotides match TRBD2. The germline gives CDR1 SQVTM, CDR2 ANQGSEA. The CDR3 totals 15 residues. J lost 2 bases, V lost 4 bases, and 4 bases had no gene match. In DNA form, the CDR3 reads TGCAGCGTTGGGCTAGCGGGGGGGAACACAGATACGCAGTATTTT. Translated, it gives CSVGLAGGNTDTQYF.

The rearrangement links TRBV6-5 to TRBJ2-3; 7 positions match TRBD2. This CDR3 has 15 amino acids. Germline loops: CDR1 MNHEY, CDR2 SVGAGI. Trimming removed 4 bases from V and 2 bases from J; junction bases left unmatched: 6. CDR3 DNA sequence: TGTGCCAGCAGTTCTCGGGACTATTCCACAGATACGCAGTATTTT. Its translation is CASSSRDYSTDTQYF.

The rearrangement joins TRBV28 to TRBJ1-1; a possible D gene is TRBD1 (5 bases). Looked up from germline, CDR1 is MDHEN and CDR2 is SYDVKM. Trimming left V 6 bases short and J 4 bases short, with 21 bases between. The CDR3 has 16 amino acids. CDR3 in amino acids: CASSAQGLGRGTEAFF. The CDR3 bases are TGTGCCAGCAGCGCCCAAGGACTGGGGAGGGGCACTGAAGCTTTCTTT.

This chain uses TRBV7-2 with TRBJ1-1; 7 bases agree with TRBD1. Trimming cost V 6 bases and J 1 base; bases outside gene matches: 5. The CDR3 sequence is 14 residues long. Germline-derived CDR1 and CDR2 are SGHTA and FQGNSA. CDR3 sequence: CASSPGTANTEAFF. CDR3 bases: TGTGCCAGCAGTCCCGGGACAGCGAACACTGAAGCTTTCTTT.

This chain uses TRBV5-1 with TRBJ2-1; D uncertain. The CDR3 spans 13 residues. The germline V and J ends were trimmed by 1 base and 5 bases, with 7 bases remaining between them. Germline V gene lookup returns CDR1 SGHRS and CDR2 YFSETQ. CDR3 bases: TGCGCCAGCAGCTTGTTTCAGGACAATGAGCAGTTCTTC. This codes for CASSLFQDNEQFF. The entire variable domain, with the rest obtained from reference TRBV5-1 and TRBJ2-1, is as follows: KAGVTQTPRYLIKTRGQQVTLSCSPISGHRSVSWYQQTPGQGLQFLFEYFSETQRNKGNFPGRFSGRQFSNSRSEMNVSTLELGDSALYLCASSLFQDNEQFFGPGTRLTVL.

The V call is TRBV12-3 or TRBV12-4, the J call TRBJ2-1; the match to TRBD1 covers 7 bases. The CDR3 consists of 12 residues. J gave up 7 bases and V 5 bases, and 2 bases lay outside the gene matches. The CDR3 loop is CASSKTGNEQFF. The CDR3 region has the DNA TGTGCCAGCAGTAAGACAGGGAATGAGCAGTTCTTC.

In its sample, this clone was seen a few times. The J gene is TRBJ1-5, the V gene TRBV19; 7 nucleotides line up with TRBD1. Trimming removed 5 bases from V and 1 base from J; junction bases left unmatched: 5. Germline V gene data show CDR1 as LNHDA and CDR2 as SQIVND (reference sequence). There are 15 residues in the CDR3. CDR3 amino acids: CASSPGTASNQPQHF. The CDR3 region has the DNA TGTGCCAGTAGTCCGGGGACAGCAAGCAATCAGCCCCAGCATTTT.

The chain joins TRBV19 to TRBJ2-3, with 7 bases identical to TRBD1. V was pared by 5 bases and J by 3 bases, with 2 bases of the junction left unmatched. This CDR3 is 13 amino acids long. CDR1 LNHDA and CDR2 SQIVND come from the germline V gene (reference sequence). DNA of the CDR3: TGTGCCAGTAGTCCGACAGGGACAGATACGCAGTATTTT. Translating gives CASSPTGTDTQYF.

The gene calls are TRBV7-2 and TRBJ2-1, with a possible D match to TRBD2 (6 bases). This CDR3 is 16 amino acids long. The V gene's germline CDR1 is SGHTA and CDR2 FQGNSA. V was clipped by 1 base and J by 8 bases, with 18 bases between them. CDR3 sequence (DNA): TGTGCCAGCAGCTTAGTTCTGCGGGGCCGATTCGATGAGCAGTTCTTC. It encodes CASSLVLRGRFDEQFF.